These T cell receptor beta chains were read from a single sample in a study of shared clonotypes between healthy human individuals. Using immunoSEQ multiplex PCR, the repertoire was profiled, and TCRdb retains in-frame clones only, with some absent. The sample gives roughly 2.5 million clones, around nine tenths of which show up once; under 0.15% is in the top ten. Sequenced input: naive CD4+ T cells sorted from blood. Receptors originate from a man younger than 30 in good health. Both conserved end residues are part of each CDR3. D genes are given only for firm matches. Size tells how often a clone was seen (once, few, many) or the class of an expanded clone, and some rows leave it out.

>TRBD1|TRBJ2-2|.|TRBV11-2
TGTGCCAGCAGCCAGGACAGGGCCCCAGGGGAGCTGTTTTTT
CASSQDRAPGELFF
>.|TRBJ1-3|few|TRBV5-8
TGTGCCAGCAGCTTTGGACAAAACGCTGGAAACACCATATATTTT
CASSFGQNAGNTIYF
>.|TRBJ2-7|.|TRBV7-8
TGTGCCAGCAGTACAATCCCGGGACCCACAACCTACGAGCAGTACTTC
CASSTIPGPTTYEQYF
>TRBD1|TRBJ1-4|.|TRBV18
TGTGCCAGCTCACCATACGGGACAGGGGCGGTGGATGAAAAACTGTTTTTT
CASSPYGTGAVDEKLFF
>TRBD2|TRBJ2-1|.|TRBV2
TGTGCCAGCAGGAAAGGGACTAGCGGTTCTGCCTACAATGAGCAGTTCTTC
CASRKGTSGSAYNEQFF
>.|TRBJ2-7|once|TRBV6-5
TGTGCCAGCAATACTCCGGGCGCCTACGAGCAGTACTTC
CASNTPGAYEQYF
>TRBD1|TRBJ2-1|.|TRBV27
TGTGCCAGCAGCCATAGGACAGGCCCTTACAATGAGCAGTTCTTC
CASSHRTGPYNEQFF
>.|TRBJ1-5|.|TRBV5-5
TGTGCCAGCAGCTTGGAGGTCGGGGTAAATCAGCCCCAGCATTTT
CASSLEVGVNQPQHF
>TRBD2|TRBJ2-1|once|TRBV6-6
TGTGCCAGCATCATTAGACTAGCGGGAGAGCAGTTCTTC
CASIIRLAGEQFF
>.|TRBJ1-2|.|TRBV28
TGTGCCAGCAGTGCCCTACACCTCAACTATGGCTACACCTTC
CASSALHLNYGYTF
>.|TRBJ2-7|.|TRBV28
TGTGCCAGCAGTCCACCCGGTGGGGGGAGCTCCTACGAGCAGTACTTC
CASSPPGGGSSYEQYF
>TRBD1|TRBJ2-1|.|TRBV19
TGTGCCAGTAGTACACAGGGGAATGAGCAGTTCTTC
CASSTQGNEQFF
>.|TRBJ2-1|.|TRBV12-5
TGTGCTAGTGGTTTGTCAGTGAGTAGTTCCTACAATGAGCAGTTCTTC
CASGLSVSSSYNEQFF
>TRBD2|TRBJ2-1|once|TRBV18
TGTGCCAGCTCACCAAGTCAGCTAGCGGGGAAGGATGAGCAGTTCTTC
CASSPSQLAGKDEQFF
>.|TRBJ2-7|.|TRBV12-5
TGTGCTAGTGGTTTTAGTTTTGAGCAGTACTTC
CASGFSFEQYF
>.|TRBJ1-1|.|TRBV6-4
TGTGCCAGCAGTGACTCGAAGAACTATGGGGGGTCTCTCGCGGGCACTGAAGCTTTCTTT
CASSDSKNYGGSLAGTEAFF
>TRBD2|TRBJ2-3|.|TRBV6-5
TGTGCCAGCAAGATAGCGGGACCCACAGATACGCAGTATTTT
CASKIAGPTDTQYF
>TRBD1|TRBJ1-5|.|TRBV19
TGTGCCAGTAGTATCCAGGGGGATAGGGGTCAGCCCCAGCATTTT
CASSIQGDRGQPQHF
>TRBD1|TRBJ1-4|.|TRBV5-4
TGTGCCAGCAGCTTGAGGACAGGGGACGGCGAAAAACTGTTTTTT
CASSLRTGDGEKLFF
>.|TRBJ1-4|.|TRBV19
TGTGCCAGTAGTATCGCTTGGGGCGACGGCTCCTTAACTAATGAAAAACTGTTTTTT
CASSIAWGDGSLTNEKLFF
>.|TRBJ2-7|.|TRBV6-5
TGTGCCAGCAGTTACTCGGGGAGAGGGGCCTACGAGCAGTACTTC
CASSYSGRGAYEQYF
>.|TRBJ1-2|.|TRBV10-3
TGTGCCATCAGTGAGGTGGGCAGGGTCAACTATGGCTACACCTTC
CAISEVGRVNYGYTF
>TRBD1|TRBJ1-5|.|TRBV5-5
TGTGCCAGCAGTTCGACAGGGGTCAGCAATCAGCCCCAGCATTTT
CASSSTGVSNQPQHF
>.|TRBJ2-6|.|TRBV5-1
TGCGCCAGCAGCTCCCCCTCGACGCGGAGTAGGTTGGGCGGGGCCAACGTCCTGACTTTC
CASSSPSTRSRLGGANVLTF
>TRBD1|TRBJ1-2|once|TRBV2
TGTGCCAACCGACAGGGGTCTAACTATGGCTACACCTTC
CANRQGSNYGYTF
>.|TRBJ1-1|.|TRBV5-6
TGTGCCAGCAGCTTGAGCCTGGGCACAGCAGAAGCTTTCTTT
CASSLSLGTAEAFF
>.|TRBJ2-2|.|TRBV25-1
TGTGCCAGCAGTTACGGGGTTGACACCGGGGAGCTGTTTTTT
CASSYGVDTGELFF
>.|TRBJ1-1|few|TRBV6-6
TGTGCCAGCAGGGTAAAAGCTTTCTTT
CASRVKAFF
>TRBD2|TRBJ2-3|.|TRBV5-1
TGCGCCAGCAGCACCGGGAGGAGCACCCTGGGCACAGATACGCAGTATTTT
CASSTGRSTLGTDTQYF
>.|TRBJ2-7|.|TRBV6-6
TGTGCCAGCAGTTACCAGGGGGGGGCCTACGAGCAGTACTTC
CASSYQGGAYEQYF
>.|TRBJ2-3|.|TRBV30
TGTGCCTGGAGTGTGGGGAGCCCTCCTGTGGATACGCAGTATTTT
CAWSVGSPPVDTQYF
>.|TRBJ1-6|.|TRBV6-6
TGTGCCAGTGGCTTCGCCTCCTATAATTCACCCCTCCACTTT
CASGFASYNSPLHF
>.|TRBJ1-2|.|TRBV2
TGTGCCAGCAGTGACCAGGGCTGGAGGGGCTACACCTTC
CASSDQGWRGYTF
>.|TRBJ2-2|once|TRBV4-1
TGCGCCAGCAGCCAAGAAGGCGGCGGTAACACCGGGGAGCTGTTTTTT
CASSQEGGGNTGELFF
>.|TRBJ2-1|.|TRBV6-1
TGTGCCAGCGGTTGGGCAAATGAGCAGTTCTTC
CASGWANEQFF
>TRBD2|TRBJ2-5|.|TRBV4-1
TGCGCCAGCAGCCAAGGTAGGGAGCGGGGGATCCGAGAGACCCAGTACTTC
CASSQGRERGIRETQYF
>.|TRBJ1-5|.|TRBV6-1
TGTGCCAGCAGTGGGGAGAGGGGTCAGCCCCAGCATTTT
CASSGERGQPQHF
>.|TRBJ1-2|.|TRBV9
TGTGCCAGCAGCGTGATGGGGGAGGGATATGGCTACACCTTC
CASSVMGEGYGYTF
>.|TRBJ1-3|once|TRBV6-6
TGTGCCAGCAGTTACTCGGCTGGGAACACCATATATTTT
CASSYSAGNTIYF
>TRBD1|TRBJ1-2|.|TRBV6-5
TGTGCCAGCAGCTCGGGACAGACACGTAACTATGGCTACACCTTC
CASSSGQTRNYGYTF
>TRBD2|TRBJ2-7|.|TRBV6-5
TGTGCCAGCAGTTACTTACTAGCGGGGGGCGAGCAGTACTTC
CASSYLLAGGEQYF
>TRBD1|TRBJ1-2|.|TRBV2
TGTGCCAGCCGGCGAACCGACAGGGGGCGAGGCTACACCTTC
CASRRTDRGRGYTF
>TRBD1|TRBJ2-7|.|TRBV7-6
TGTGCCAGCAGCTTACGACCCCCCCCGGACAGGCGTCCCTACGAGCAGTACTTC
CASSLRPPPDRRPYEQYF
>TRBD2|TRBJ2-7|.|TRBV6-4
TGTGCCAGCAGTGACTCTACGACTAGCGGTCTCTCCTACGAGCAGTACTTC
CASSDSTTSGLSYEQYF
>TRBD1|TRBJ1-2|.|TRBV23-1
TGCGCCAGCAGTCAACCAATCGACAGGGGTGGCTACACCTTC
CASSQPIDRGGYTF
>.|TRBJ1-6|.|TRBV7-2
TGTGCCAGCAGCTTAATGGGTTATGTCCCCCTCCACTTT
CASSLMGYVPLHF
>TRBD1|TRBJ2-3|.|TRBV5-4
TGTGCCAGCAGCTTGGCGGACAGGGCAGATACGCAGTATTTT
CASSLADRADTQYF
>TRBD1|TRBJ1-4|.|TRBV5-4
TGTGCCAGCAGCTTGGGGACAGGAGATTTTGAAAAACTGTTTTTT
CASSLGTGDFEKLFF
>.|TRBJ2-2|.|TRBV7-9
TGTGCCAGCAGCCCCCCGGGGGCGAATACCGGGGAGCTGTTTTTT
CASSPPGANTGELFF
>TRBD2|TRBJ2-3|.|TRBV25-1
TGTGCCAGCAGTGAACTAGCGGGAGGGCCCCTCACAGATACGCAGTATTTT
CASSELAGGPLTDTQYF
>.|TRBJ1-4|.|TRBV28
TGTGCCAGCAGTCCCCCCGGAGCTAATGAAAAACTGTTTTTT
CASSPPGANEKLFF
>.|TRBJ2-3|.|TRBV14
TGTGCCAGCAGCCAAGTTAAGGGAAGTCAGGGGCTGAGCACAGATACGCAGTATTTT
CASSQVKGSQGLSTDTQYF
>.|TRBJ1-2|.|TRBV28
TGTGCCAGCAGTCCGCAGGGTAACTATGGCTACACCTTC
CASSPQGNYGYTF